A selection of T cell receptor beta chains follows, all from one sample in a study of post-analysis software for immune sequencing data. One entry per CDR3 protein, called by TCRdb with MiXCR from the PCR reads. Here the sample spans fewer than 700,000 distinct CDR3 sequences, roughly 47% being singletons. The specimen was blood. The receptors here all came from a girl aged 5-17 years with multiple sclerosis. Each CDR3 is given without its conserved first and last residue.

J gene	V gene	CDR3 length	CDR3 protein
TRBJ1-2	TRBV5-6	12	ASSTRDRYYGYT
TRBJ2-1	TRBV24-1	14	ATSDSTSGVYNEQF
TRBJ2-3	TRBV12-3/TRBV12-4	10	ASSRRLTEQY
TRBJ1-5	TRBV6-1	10	ASQWGNQPQH
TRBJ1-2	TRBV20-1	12	SARFYLGNHGYT
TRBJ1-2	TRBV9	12	ASSVEEQGYGYT
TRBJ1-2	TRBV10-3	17	AISESIGQGGGRDYGYT
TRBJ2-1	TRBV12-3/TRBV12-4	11	ASGTDPYNEQF
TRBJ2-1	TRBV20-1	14	SARGTERGFYNEQF
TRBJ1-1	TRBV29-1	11	SVEGTENTEAF
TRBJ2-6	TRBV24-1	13	ATSEPGRGPNVLT
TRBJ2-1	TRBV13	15	ASSFLSRDRGYGEQF
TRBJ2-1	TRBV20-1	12	SATGPSSYNEQF
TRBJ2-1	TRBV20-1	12	SAASGRGYNEQF
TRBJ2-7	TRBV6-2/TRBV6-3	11	ASTRDAGYEQY
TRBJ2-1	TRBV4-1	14	ASSQLAGGMSDEQF
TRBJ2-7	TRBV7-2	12	ASSLFPTSYEQY
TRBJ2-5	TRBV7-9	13	ASSLGEGTLETQY
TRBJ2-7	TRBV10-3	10	AIGSGSYEQY
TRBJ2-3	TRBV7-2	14	ASSFKAGGGTDTQY
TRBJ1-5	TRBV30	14	AWSRARQGAGQPQH
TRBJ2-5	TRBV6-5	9	ASSTGGTQY
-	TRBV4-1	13	ASSQSGAGAYEQY
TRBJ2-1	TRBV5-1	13	ASSLQRPPYNEQF
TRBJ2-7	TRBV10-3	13	AISYGGTGPYEQY
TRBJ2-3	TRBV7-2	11	ASSRASTDTQY
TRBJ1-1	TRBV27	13	ASSLSPFLNTEAF
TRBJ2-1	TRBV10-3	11	AISLVGLNEQF
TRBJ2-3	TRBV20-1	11	SSREGATDTQY
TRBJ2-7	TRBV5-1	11	ASSFESPYEQY
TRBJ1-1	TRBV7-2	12	ASSWGRRETEAF
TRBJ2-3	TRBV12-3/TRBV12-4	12	ASSFERIGSTQY
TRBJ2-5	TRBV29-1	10	SVSGVGETQY
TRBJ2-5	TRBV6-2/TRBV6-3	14	ASSYSRRAYWETQY
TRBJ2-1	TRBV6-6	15	ASSYSNRQGQYNEQF